These 14 T cell receptor beta chains came from one sample sequenced in a study of cytomegalovirus exposure and HLA in healthy donors. 13 Jbeta primers and 60 Vbeta primers were used for the PCR. The repertoire was sequenced with immunoSEQ multiplex PCR; TCRdb's copy has only in-frame clones and lacks some. This listing includes around 76,000 clones. Sequencing was performed on PBMCs. These TCRs come from a woman aged 55-69 years in good health and CMV-seronegative.

CDR3 sequence: CASRTDGTGKSGELFF. In nucleotides, the CDR3 is TGTGCCAGCAGAACGGATGGGACAGGGAAATCGGGGGAGCTGTTTTTT. V is TRBV28 and J is TRBJ2-2; 9 bases match TRBD1. V dropped 6 bases and J dropped 8; count of bases not matched to a gene: 13. Looked up from germline, CDR1 is MDHEN and CDR2 is SYDVKM. This CDR3 has 16 residues.

The chain combines TRBV10-3 with TRBJ2-3; perhaps TRBD2 as D (6 bases). There are 13 residues in the CDR3. The V gene's germline CDR1 is ENHRY and CDR2 SYGVKD. V was shortened by 6 bases and J by 0 bases, with 7 bases between the two germline ends. In DNA, the CDR3 is TGTGCCATCAGGGGGACTAGCACAGATACGCAGTATTTT. It is translated as CAIRGTSTDTQYF.

V is TRBV29-1 and J is TRBJ1-1, with D possibly matching TRBD1 (6 bases). Germline loops: CDR1 SQVTM, CDR2 ANQGSEA. The CDR3 has 13 amino acids. V was cut by 7 bases and J by 0 bases, with 12 bases left in between. CDR3 DNA sequence: TGCAGCGCCAACGGACAGTTGAACACTGAAGCTTTCTTT. Translation: CSANGQLNTEAFF.

V usage is TRBV19 and J usage is TRBJ1-1, with D possibly being TRBD1 (5 bases). Germline V gene sequence: CDR1 LNHDA, CDR2 SQIVND (reference sequence). The CDR3 is 12 residues long. Trimming left V 5 bases short and J 6 bases short, with 10 bases between. The CDR3 DNA follows: TGTGCCAGTAGTCGCCGGGGGTCTGAAGCTTTCTTT. This gives the protein CASSRRGSEAFF.

This chain uses TRBV19 with TRBJ2-7, with a weak D call TRBD1 (6 bases). Germline assignment: CDR1 LNHDA and CDR2 SQIVND (reference sequence). The V gene lost 2 bases and the J gene lost 4 bases, with 21 bases spanning the gap. The CDR3 extends over 17 amino acids. The CDR3 DNA is TGTGCCAGTAGTATAAACCCCGGGACACACAAAGGTTACGAGCAGTACTTC. It yields the protein CASSINPGTHKGYEQYF.

The chain combines TRBV10-2 with TRBJ2-1; possibly TRBD2 for D (6 bases). The CDR3 sequence is 14 residues long. In germline, CDR1 is WSHSY, CDR2 SAAADI. V lost 6 bases and J lost 8, with 17 bases in between. The CDR3 sequence: CASSFSGGVDEQFF. The CDR3 bases are TGCGCCAGCAGCTTTAGCGGAGGAGTAGATGAGCAGTTCTTC.

The chain combines TRBV5-1 with TRBJ2-7; 9 positions agree with TRBD1. J lost 1 base, V lost 5 bases, and 7 bases had no gene match. From germline, CDR1 is SGHRS and CDR2 YFSETQ. The CDR3 covers 15 residues. The DNA of the CDR3 is TGCGCCAGCAGAGCCGGACAGGGGATTTCCTACGAGCAGTACTTC. Translating it yields CASRAGQGISYEQYF.

The genes are TRBV6-1 and TRBJ2-1; D not resolved. The CDR3 covers 13 residues. CDR1 is MNHNS and CDR2 is SASEGT in the germline V gene. Trimming left V 6 bases short and J 6 bases short, with 12 bases between. CDR3 loop: CASRTPESNEQFF. CDR3 coding DNA: TGTGCCAGCAGGACACCCGAGAGCAATGAGCAGTTCTTC.

This sequence joins TRBV14 and TRBJ2-7; 9 bases are a match to TRBD1. Germline loops: CDR1 SGHDN, CDR2 FVKESK. The CDR3 sequence is 14 residues long. Germline trimming cut 4 bases from V and 5 bases from J; bases unmatched to any gene: 6. CDR3 in DNA: TGTGCCAGCAGCCTACAGGGGGCTAAGAACGAGCAGTACTTC. This translates into CASSLQGAKNEQYF.

CDR3 bases: TGCGCCAGCAGCGTCGGGACAGACTTCTTACGCGGTGAAAAACTGTTTTTT. Residues: CASSVGTDFLRGEKLFF. The rearrangement links TRBV5-1 to TRBJ1-4; 7 nucleotides align to TRBD1. The ends lost 4 bases at V and 7 bases at J; junction bases unmatched: 16. Germline loops: CDR1 SGHRS, CDR2 YFSETQ. This CDR3 has 17 residues.

The chain employs TRBV2 and TRBJ2-1; TRBD2 aligns across 11 bases. Looked up from germline, CDR1 is SNHLY and CDR2 is FYNNEI. V lost 7 bases, J lost 3 bases, and 5 bases stayed unmatched. The CDR3 consists of 15 residues. The CDR3 here is CASKSTSGNYNEQFF. CDR3 in DNA: TGTGCCAGCAAGTCGACTAGCGGGAACTACAATGAGCAGTTCTTC.

Details on this clone: The junction departs from germline at one end; a sequencing error may be responsible. The chain carries TRBV11-3 and TRBJ2-5; 7 positions agree with TRBD2. The CDR3 is 14 residues long. CDR1 and CDR2 (germline): SGHNT, YENEEA. The CDR3 loop is CASSVDGRPETQYF. The CDR3 region has the DNA TGTGCCAGCAGCGTAGACGGGAGGCCAGAGACCCAGTACTTC. The whole variable domain, remainder taken from reference TRBV11-3 and TRBJ2-5, is EAGVVQSPRYKIIEKKQPVAFWCNPISGHNTLYWYLQNLGQGPELLIRYENEEAVDDSQLPKDRFSAERLKGVDSTLKIQPAELGDSAVYLCASSVDGRPETQYFGPGTRLLVL.

The V gene is TRBV5-1, the J gene TRBJ2-2; 8 bases map to TRBD1. V shed 4 bases and J 4 bases; nucleotides not matched to a gene: 6. Germline V gene data show CDR1 as SGHRS and CDR2 as YFSETQ. The CDR3 sequence is 15 residues long. The CDR3 here is CASSPQDRATGELFF. CDR3 bases: TGCGCCAGCAGCCCGCAGGACAGGGCCACCGGGGAGCTGTTTTTT.

The gene calls are TRBV11-3 and TRBJ2-5, with D maybe TRBD2 (5 bases). Trimming removed 5 bases at V and 0 bases at J, with 13 bases between. The CDR3 has 15 residues. CDR1 and CDR2 from the germline V gene are SGHNT and YENEEA. CDR3 in amino acids: CASSPSRGNQETQYF. As DNA, the CDR3 is TGTGCCAGCAGCCCCTCGAGAGGGAACCAAGAGACCCAGTACTTC.